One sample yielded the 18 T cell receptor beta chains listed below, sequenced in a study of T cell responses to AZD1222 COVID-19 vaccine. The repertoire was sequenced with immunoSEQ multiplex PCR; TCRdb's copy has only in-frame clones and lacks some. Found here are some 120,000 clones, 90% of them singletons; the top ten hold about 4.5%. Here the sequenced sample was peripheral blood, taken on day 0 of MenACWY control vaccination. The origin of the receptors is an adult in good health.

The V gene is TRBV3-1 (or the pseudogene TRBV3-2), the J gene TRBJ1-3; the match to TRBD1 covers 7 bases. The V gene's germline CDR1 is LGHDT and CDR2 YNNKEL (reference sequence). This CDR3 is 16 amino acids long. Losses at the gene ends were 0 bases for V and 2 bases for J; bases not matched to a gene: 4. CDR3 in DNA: TGTGCCAGCAGCCAAGATTGGCAGGGGGCTGGAAACACCATATATTTT. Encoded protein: CASSQDWQGAGNTIYF.

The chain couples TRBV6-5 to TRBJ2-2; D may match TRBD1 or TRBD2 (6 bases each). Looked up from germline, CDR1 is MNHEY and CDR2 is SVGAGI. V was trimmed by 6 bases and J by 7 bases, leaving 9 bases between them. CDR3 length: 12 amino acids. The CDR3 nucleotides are TGTGCCAGCAGGAGGGGGGACGGGGAGCTGTTTTTT. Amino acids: CASRRGDGELFF.

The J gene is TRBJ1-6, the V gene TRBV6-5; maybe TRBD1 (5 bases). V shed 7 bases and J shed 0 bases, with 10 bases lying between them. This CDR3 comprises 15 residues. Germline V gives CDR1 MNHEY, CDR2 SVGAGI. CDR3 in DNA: TGTGCCAGCACTTTCGACAGCTCCTATAATTCACCCCTCCACTTT. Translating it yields CASTFDSSYNSPLHF.

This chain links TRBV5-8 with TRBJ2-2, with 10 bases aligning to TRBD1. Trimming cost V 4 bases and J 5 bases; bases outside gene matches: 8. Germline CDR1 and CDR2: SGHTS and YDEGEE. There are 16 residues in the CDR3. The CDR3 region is CASSAGTGVLTGELFF. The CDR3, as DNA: TGTGCCAGCAGCGCCGGGACAGGGGTCTTGACCGGGGAGCTGTTTTTT.

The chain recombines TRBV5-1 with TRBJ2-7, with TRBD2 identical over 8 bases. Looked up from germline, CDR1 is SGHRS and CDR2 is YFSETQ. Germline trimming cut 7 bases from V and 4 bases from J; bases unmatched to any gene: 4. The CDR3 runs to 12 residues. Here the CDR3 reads CASGREGYEQYF. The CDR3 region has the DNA TGCGCCAGCGGCCGGGAGGGGTACGAGCAGTACTTC.

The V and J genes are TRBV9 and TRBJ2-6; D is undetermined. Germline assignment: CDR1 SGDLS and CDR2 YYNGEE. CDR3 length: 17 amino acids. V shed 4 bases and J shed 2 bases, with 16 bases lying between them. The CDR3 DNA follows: TGTGCCAGCAGCTCTAACGACTTGTTCGCTGGGGCCAACGTCCTGACTTTC. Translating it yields CASSSNDLFAGANVLTF.

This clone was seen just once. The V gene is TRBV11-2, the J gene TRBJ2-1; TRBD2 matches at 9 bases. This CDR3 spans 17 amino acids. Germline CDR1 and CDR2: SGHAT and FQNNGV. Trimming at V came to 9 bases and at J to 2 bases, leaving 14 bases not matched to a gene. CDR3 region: CASNGGRGGGTYNEQFF. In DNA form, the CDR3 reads TGTGCCAGTAATGGCGGGAGGGGTGGAGGGACCTACAATGAGCAGTTCTTC.

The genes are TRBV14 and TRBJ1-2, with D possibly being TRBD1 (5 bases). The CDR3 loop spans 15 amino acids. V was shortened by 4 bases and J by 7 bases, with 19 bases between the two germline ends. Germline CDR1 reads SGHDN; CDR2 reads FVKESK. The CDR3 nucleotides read TGTGCCAGCAGCCCCGATGTTGCAGGGAAGGCTGGCTACACCTTC. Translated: CASSPDVAGKAGYTF.

Here the CDR3 reads CASSYGLAGGPGEQFF. DNA of the CDR3: TGTGCCAGCAGCTACGGACTAGCGGGAGGGCCGGGTGAGCAGTTCTTC. The genes are TRBV6-6 and TRBJ2-1; 15 bases line up with TRBD2. The germline gives CDR1 MNHNY, CDR2 SVGAGI (reference sequence). V shed 6 bases and J 9 bases; nucleotides not matched to a gene: 9. The CDR3 extends over 16 amino acids.

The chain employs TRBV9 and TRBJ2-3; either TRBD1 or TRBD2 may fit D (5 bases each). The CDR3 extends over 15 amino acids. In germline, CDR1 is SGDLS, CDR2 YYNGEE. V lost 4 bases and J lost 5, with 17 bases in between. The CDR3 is CASSPDPRGRDTQYF. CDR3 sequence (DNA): TGTGCCAGCAGCCCTGACCCCCGGGGCCGAGATACGCAGTATTTT.

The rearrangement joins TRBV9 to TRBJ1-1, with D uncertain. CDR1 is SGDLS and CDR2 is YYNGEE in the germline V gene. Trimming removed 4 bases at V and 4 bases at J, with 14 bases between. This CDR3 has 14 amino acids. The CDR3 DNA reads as TGTGCCAGCAGCCCCCGTAGCGGGGTCACTGAAGCTTTCTTT. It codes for CASSPRSGVTEAFF.

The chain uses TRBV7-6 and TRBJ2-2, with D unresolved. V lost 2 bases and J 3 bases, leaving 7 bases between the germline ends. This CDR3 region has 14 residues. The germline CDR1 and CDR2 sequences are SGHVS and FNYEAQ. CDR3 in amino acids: CASSLQEYTGELFF. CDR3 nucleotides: TGTGCCAGCAGCTTACAGGAATACACCGGGGAGCTGTTTTTT.

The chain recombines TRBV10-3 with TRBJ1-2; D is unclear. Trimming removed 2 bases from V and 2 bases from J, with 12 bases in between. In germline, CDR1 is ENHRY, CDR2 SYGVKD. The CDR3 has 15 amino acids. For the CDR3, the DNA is TGTGCCATCAGTGAGGAGGCCTACACCAACTATGGCTACACCTTC. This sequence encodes CAISEEAYTNYGYTF.

The DNA for the CDR3 is TGTGCCAGTAGTATATCGGTGGCGGCTAATGAAAAACTGTTTTTT. Translation: CASSISVAANEKLFF. The chain recombines TRBV19 with TRBJ1-4; D is unclear. This CDR3 is built from 15 residues. V gave up 2 bases and J gave up 3 bases, with 10 bases separating them. Germline V gene data show CDR1 as LNHDA and CDR2 as SQIVND (reference sequence).

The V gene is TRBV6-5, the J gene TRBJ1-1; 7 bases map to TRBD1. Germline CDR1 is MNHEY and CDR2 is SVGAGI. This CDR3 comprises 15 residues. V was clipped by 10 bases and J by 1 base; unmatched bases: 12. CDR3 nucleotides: TGTGCCAACCAGCGGGACAGTGGGTCGAACACTGAAGCTTTCTTT. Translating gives CANQRDSGSNTEAFF.

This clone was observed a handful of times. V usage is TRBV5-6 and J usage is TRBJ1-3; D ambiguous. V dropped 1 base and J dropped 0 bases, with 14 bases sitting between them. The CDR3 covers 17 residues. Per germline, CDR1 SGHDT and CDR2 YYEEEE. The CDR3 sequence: CASSLFTGVSSGNTIYF. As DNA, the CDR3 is TGTGCCAGCAGCTTGTTCACCGGGGTTAGCTCTGGAAACACCATATATTTT.

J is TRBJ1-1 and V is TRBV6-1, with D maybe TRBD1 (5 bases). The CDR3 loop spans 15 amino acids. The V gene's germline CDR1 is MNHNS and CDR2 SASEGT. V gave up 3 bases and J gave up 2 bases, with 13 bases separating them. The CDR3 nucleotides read TGTGCCAGCAGTGATCGATCGACAGTCAACACTGAAGCTTTCTTT. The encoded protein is CASSDRSTVNTEAFF.

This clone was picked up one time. CDR3 coding DNA: TGTGCCAGCAGTACCACAGGGCTTAGCAATCAGCCCCAGCATTTT. Protein: CASSTTGLSNQPQHF. The rearrangement links TRBV27 to TRBJ1-5; tentative D call: TRBD1 (6 bases). The ends were cut back, 5 bases at V and 0 bases at J, with 11 bases in the middle. This CDR3 is built from 15 residues. CDR1 and CDR2 from the germline V gene are MNHEY and SMNVEV (reference sequence).